This T cell receptor (beta chain) is from a study of blood T cell repertoires in COVID-19. Study at large: Acute and convalescent COVID-19 specimens originated in the United States, Italy and Spain. Nucleic acid was either cDNA or gDNA, and it came from T cells, B-cell-depleted T cells, or PBMCs.

The V gene lost 2 bases and the J gene lost 12 bases, with 14 bases spanning the gap. The CDR3 is 13 amino acids. The V gene's germline CDR1 is GTSNPN and CDR2 SVGIG (reference sequence). This clone was seen a few times. In the source study's methods: Reference gene primer amplification gave nucleated cell count estimates. The table came from immunoSEQ multiplex PCR; TCRdb's copy has only in-frame clones and leaves some out. Clone size and the V and J calls come from that table; the DNA yielded D and trimming. The repertoire holds approximately 190,000 clones, with over 80% as singletons. Sample: peripheral blood. This clonotype originated in a middle-aged woman with acute or convalescent COVID-19. The gene calls are TRBV30 and TRBJ1-6; D perhaps matches TRBD1 (6 bases). As DNA, the CDR3 is TGTGCCTGGAGTCGGCCAGGGGAAGGACCCCTCCACTTT. It yields the protein CAWSRPGEGPLHF.